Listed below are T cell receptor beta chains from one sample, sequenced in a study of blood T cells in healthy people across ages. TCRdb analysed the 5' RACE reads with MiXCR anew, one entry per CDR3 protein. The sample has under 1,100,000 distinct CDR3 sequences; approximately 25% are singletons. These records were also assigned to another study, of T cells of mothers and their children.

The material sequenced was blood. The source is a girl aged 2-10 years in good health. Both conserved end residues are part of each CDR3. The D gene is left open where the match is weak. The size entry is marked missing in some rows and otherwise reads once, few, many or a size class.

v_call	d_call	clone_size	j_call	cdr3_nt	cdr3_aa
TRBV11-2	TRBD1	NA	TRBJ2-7	TGTGCCAGCAGCTTAGATGAAGGGACAGGGACCTACGAGCAGTACTTC	CASSLDEGTGTYEQYF
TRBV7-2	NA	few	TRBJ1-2	TGTGCCAGCAGCATCGCGACGGGCGGCGTAGGCTATGGCTACACCTTC	CASSIATGGVGYGYTF
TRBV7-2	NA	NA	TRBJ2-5	TGTGCCAGCAGGCGCCCTAGCGCGCAAGAGACCCAGTACTTC	CASRRPSAQETQYF
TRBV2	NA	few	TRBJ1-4	TGTGCCAGCAGAGCAGAAAAACTGTTTTTT	CASRAEKLFF
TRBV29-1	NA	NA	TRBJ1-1	TGCAGCGTAGTACCGGGCCCGAACACTGAAGCTTTCTTT	CSVVPGPNTEAFF
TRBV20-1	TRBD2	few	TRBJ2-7	TGCAGTGCTTTTGCGGGGGGCGCGGAGGGCGAGCAGTACTTC	CSAFAGGAEGEQYF
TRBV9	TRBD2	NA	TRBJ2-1	TGTGCCAGCAGCGTAACTAGCGGGTACTACAATGAGCAGTTCTTC	CASSVTSGYYNEQFF
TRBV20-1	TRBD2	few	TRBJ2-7	TGCAGTGCTAGAGGGAGACTAGCGGGAGGTAACGAGCAGTACTTC	CSARGRLAGGNEQYF
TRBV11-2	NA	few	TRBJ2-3	TGTGCCAGCAGCCTCTGGACAGATACGCAGTATTTT	CASSLWTDTQYF
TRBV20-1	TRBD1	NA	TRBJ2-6	TGCAGTGCTAGTAAGACAGGGCTTGGGGGCTCTGGGGGCAACGTCCTGACTTTC	CSASKTGLGGSGGNVLTF
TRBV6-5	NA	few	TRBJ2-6	TGTGCCAGCAGGAAAACAGCTCTGGGAGCCAACGTCCTGACTTTC	CASRKTALGANVLTF
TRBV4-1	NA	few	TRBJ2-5	TGCGCCAGCAGCCACCGTCCTTTTTCTAGCCGGGAGACCCAGTACTTC	CASSHRPFSSRETQYF
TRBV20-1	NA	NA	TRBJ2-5	TGCAGTGCTAGTCTCTGGGGACGGCTGAACTCGTGGGACCAGTACTTC	CSASLWGRLNSWDQYF
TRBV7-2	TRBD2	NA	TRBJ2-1	TGTGCCAGCAGAGGAGCGGGAAGGTCCTACAATGAGCAGTTCTTC	CASRGAGRSYNEQFF